Listed below are T cell receptor beta chains from one sample, sequenced in a study of T cells in Graves' hyperthyroidism and ophthalmopathy. TCRdb redid the calling of the multiplex PCR reads with MiXCR, one entry per CDR3 protein. The sample lists 300,000 to 500,000 distinct CDR3 sequences, more than 13% occurring once. What was sequenced was blood. The receptors originated from a man in his fifties with Graves' ophthalmopathy. The CDR3 runs from the conserved cysteine through the conserved F or W. A D gene is named only where the DNA matches it firmly. Expanded clones get a size class; other rows say once, few or many, or leave the size out.

abundance: many
d_gene: .
v_gene: TRBV24-1
j_gene: TRBJ2-5
len: 17
CDR3aa: CAKHVWALRSFGETQYF
CDR3nt: TGTGCCAAGCATGTGTGGGCCCTACGCTCTTTCGGAGAGACCCAGTACTTC

abundance: many
d_gene: .
v_gene: TRBV15
j_gene: TRBJ2-1
len: 15
CDR3aa: CATSRATGRHNEQFF
CDR3nt: TGTGCCACCAGCAGAGCAACAGGGAGGCACAATGAGCAGTTCTTC

abundance: many
d_gene: .
v_gene: TRBV18
j_gene: TRBJ2-1
len: 15
CDR3aa: CASSPSPGMSNEQFF
CDR3nt: TGTGCCAGCTCACCATCGCCAGGGATGTCCAATGAGCAGTTCTTC

abundance: many
d_gene: TRBD2
v_gene: TRBV9
j_gene: TRBJ2-7
len: 14
CDR3aa: CASSARTSDYEQYF
CDR3nt: TGTGCCAGCAGCGCGCGGACTAGCGACTACGAGCAGTACTTC

abundance: few
d_gene: TRBD2
v_gene: TRBV6-1
j_gene: TRBJ2-1
len: 15
CDR3aa: CASSHGVAGVNEQFF
CDR3nt: TGTGCCAGCAGTCACGGGGTAGCGGGAGTTAATGAGCAGTTCTTC

abundance: many
d_gene: .
v_gene: TRBV28
j_gene: TRBJ2-1
len: 12
CDR3aa: CASSLIYNEQFF
CDR3nt: TGTGCCAGCAGTTTAATCTACAATGAGCAGTTCTTC

abundance: many
d_gene: .
v_gene: TRBV20-1
j_gene: TRBJ2-5
len: 14
CDR3aa: CSARGRSGEETQYF
CDR3nt: TGCAGTGCTAGGGGCCGCTCGGGAGAAGAGACCCAGTACTTC

abundance: .
d_gene: .
v_gene: TRBV27
j_gene: TRBJ2-1
len: 17
CDR3aa: CASSLTGEVGSYNEQFF
CDR3nt: TGTGCCAGCAGTTTGACGGGGGAGGTTGGTTCCTACAATGAGCAGTTCTTC

abundance: many
d_gene: .
v_gene: TRBV5-5
j_gene: TRBJ2-3
len: 14
CDR3aa: CASSLEGNTDTQYF
CDR3nt: TGTGCCAGCAGCTTGGAAGGAAACACAGATACGCAGTATTTT

abundance: few
d_gene: TRBD2
v_gene: TRBV25-1
j_gene: TRBJ2-3
len: 14
CDR3aa: CASSESGGPDTQYF
CDR3nt: TGTGCCAGCAGTGAATCGGGGGGTCCAGATACGCAGTATTTT

abundance: .
d_gene: .
v_gene: TRBV7-8
j_gene: TRBJ2-2
len: 13
CDR3aa: CASSLLETGELFF
CDR3nt: TGTGCCAGCAGCCTCCTTGAGACCGGGGAGCTGTTTTTT

abundance: few
d_gene: TRBD1
v_gene: TRBV2
j_gene: TRBJ2-2
len: 16
CDR3aa: CASSEWGGQGTGELFF
CDR3nt: TGTGCCAGCAGTGAATGGGGGGGACAGGGGACCGGGGAGCTGTTTTTT

abundance: many
d_gene: .
v_gene: TRBV30
j_gene: TRBJ2-1
len: 11
CDR3aa: CAWARDNEQFF
CDR3nt: TGTGCCTGGGCTAGGGACAATGAGCAGTTCTTC

abundance: many
d_gene: .
v_gene: TRBV9
j_gene: TRBJ2-3
len: 14
CDR3aa: CASSVDGTTDTQYF
CDR3nt: TGTGCCAGCAGCGTAGACGGGACCACAGATACGCAGTATTTT

abundance: .
d_gene: .
v_gene: TRBV20-1
j_gene: TRBJ1-5
len: 13
CDR3aa: CSASGGRNQPQHF
CDR3nt: TGCAGTGCTAGTGGGGGGCGCAATCAGCCCCAGCATTTT

abundance: many
d_gene: TRBD1
v_gene: TRBV28
j_gene: TRBJ2-1
len: 16
CDR3aa: CASSPSGTGNWNEQFF
CDR3nt: TGTGCCAGCAGTCCTTCCGGGACAGGTAACTGGAATGAGCAGTTCTTC

abundance: few
d_gene: .
v_gene: TRBV28
j_gene: TRBJ2-5
len: 13
CDR3aa: CASSLTLDYSPYF
CDR3nt: TGTGCCAGCAGTTTAACCCTGGACTATAGTCCGTACTTC

abundance: .
d_gene: TRBD2
v_gene: TRBV7-8
j_gene: TRBJ2-2
len: 15
CDR3aa: CATGTGLAGTGELFF
CDR3nt: TGTGCCACCGGAACAGGACTAGCGGGAACTGGGGAGCTGTTTTTT

abundance: many
d_gene: TRBD2
v_gene: TRBV20-1
j_gene: TRBJ2-3
len: 15
CDR3aa: CSARAGTSVTNTQYF
CDR3nt: TGCAGTGCTAGAGCCGGGACTAGCGTCACAAATACGCAGTATTTT

abundance: many
d_gene: TRBD2
v_gene: TRBV6-6
j_gene: TRBJ2-7
len: 14
CDR3aa: CASSYTSAAHEQYF
CDR3nt: TGTGCCAGCAGTTACACTAGCGCGGCCCACGAGCAGTACTTC

abundance: many
d_gene: .
v_gene: TRBV11-1
j_gene: TRBJ2-1
len: 13
CDR3aa: CASRGDLELEQFF
CDR3nt: TGTGCCAGCAGAGGAGACCTCGAGCTTGAGCAGTTCTTC

abundance: few
d_gene: TRBD1
v_gene: TRBV27
j_gene: TRBJ1-2
len: 16
CDR3aa: CASSLWGQRPNYGYTF
CDR3nt: TGTGCCAGCAGCCTTTGGGGACAGAGACCTAACTATGGCTACACCTTC